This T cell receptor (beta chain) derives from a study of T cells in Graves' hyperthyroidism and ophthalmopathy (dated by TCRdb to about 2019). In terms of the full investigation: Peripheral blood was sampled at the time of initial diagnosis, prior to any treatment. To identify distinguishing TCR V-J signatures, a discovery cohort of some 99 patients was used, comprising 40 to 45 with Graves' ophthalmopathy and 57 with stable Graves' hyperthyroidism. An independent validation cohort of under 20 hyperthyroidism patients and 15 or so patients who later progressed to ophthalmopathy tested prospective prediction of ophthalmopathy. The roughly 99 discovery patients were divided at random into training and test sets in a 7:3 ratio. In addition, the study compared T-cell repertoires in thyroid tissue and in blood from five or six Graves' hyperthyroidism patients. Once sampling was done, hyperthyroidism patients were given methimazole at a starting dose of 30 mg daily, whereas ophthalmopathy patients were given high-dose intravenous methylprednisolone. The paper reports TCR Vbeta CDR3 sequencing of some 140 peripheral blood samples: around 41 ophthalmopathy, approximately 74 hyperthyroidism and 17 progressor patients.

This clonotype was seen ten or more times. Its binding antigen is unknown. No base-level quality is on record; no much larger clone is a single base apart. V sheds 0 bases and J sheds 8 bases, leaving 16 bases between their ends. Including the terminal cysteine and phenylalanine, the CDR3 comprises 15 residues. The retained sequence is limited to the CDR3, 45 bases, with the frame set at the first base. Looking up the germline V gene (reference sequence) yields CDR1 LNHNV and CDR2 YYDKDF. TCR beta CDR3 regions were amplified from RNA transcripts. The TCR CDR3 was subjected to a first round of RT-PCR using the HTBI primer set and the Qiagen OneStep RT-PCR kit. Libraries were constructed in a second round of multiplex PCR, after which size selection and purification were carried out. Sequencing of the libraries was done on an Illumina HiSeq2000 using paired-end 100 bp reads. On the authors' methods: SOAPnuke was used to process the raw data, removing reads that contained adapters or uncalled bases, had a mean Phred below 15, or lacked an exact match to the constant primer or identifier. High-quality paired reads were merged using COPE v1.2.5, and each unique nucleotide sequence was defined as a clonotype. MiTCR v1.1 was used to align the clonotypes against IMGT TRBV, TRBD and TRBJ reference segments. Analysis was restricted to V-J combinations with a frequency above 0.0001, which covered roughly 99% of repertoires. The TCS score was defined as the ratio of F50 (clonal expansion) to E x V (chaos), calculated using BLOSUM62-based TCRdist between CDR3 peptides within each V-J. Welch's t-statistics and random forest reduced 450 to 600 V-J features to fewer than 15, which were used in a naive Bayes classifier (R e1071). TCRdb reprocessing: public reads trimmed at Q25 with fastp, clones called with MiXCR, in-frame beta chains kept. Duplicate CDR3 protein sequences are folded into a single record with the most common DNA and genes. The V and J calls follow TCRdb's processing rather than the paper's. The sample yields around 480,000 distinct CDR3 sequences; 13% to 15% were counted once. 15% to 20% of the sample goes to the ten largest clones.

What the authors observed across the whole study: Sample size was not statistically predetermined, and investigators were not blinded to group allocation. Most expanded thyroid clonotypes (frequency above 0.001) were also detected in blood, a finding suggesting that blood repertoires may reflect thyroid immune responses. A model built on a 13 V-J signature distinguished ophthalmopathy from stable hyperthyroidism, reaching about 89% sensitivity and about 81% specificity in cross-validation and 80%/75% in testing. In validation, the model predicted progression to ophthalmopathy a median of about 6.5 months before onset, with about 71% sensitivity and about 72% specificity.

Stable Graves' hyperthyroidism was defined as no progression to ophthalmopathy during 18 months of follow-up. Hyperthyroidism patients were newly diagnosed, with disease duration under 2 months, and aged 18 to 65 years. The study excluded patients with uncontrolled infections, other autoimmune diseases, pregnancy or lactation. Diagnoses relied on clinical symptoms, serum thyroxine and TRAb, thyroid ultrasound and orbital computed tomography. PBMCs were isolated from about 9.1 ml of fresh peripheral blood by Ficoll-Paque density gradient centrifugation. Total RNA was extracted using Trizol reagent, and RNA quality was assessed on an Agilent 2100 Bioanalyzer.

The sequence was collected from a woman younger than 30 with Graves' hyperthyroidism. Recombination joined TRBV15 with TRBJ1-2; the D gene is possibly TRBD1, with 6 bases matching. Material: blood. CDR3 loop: CATSRDLTGSWGYTF. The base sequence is TGTGCCACCAGCAGAGACCTCACAGGGTCTTGGGGCTACACCTTC.